The clone carrying this TCR beta chain came up many times. In each sample, at least 6 million PBMCs were isolated. A second PCR, run for about 7 to 11 cycles, used a sample-barcoded 5' primer plus a J-beta primer mix. MiXCR, applied by TCRdb to the 5' RACE reads, yields one record per CDR3 protein. The sample has around 1.5 million distinct CDR3 sequences; about 43% are singletons. This sample was included in a study of blood T cells in healthy people across ages. Germline V gives CDR1 DFQATT, CDR2 SNEGSKA (reference sequence). This CDR3 spans 12 amino acids. The V end was cut by 7 bases, the J end by 3 bases, with 12 bases between.

The sequencing sample was made of blood. The genes are TRBV20-1 and TRBJ2-5, with D hard to call. The TCR originated in a woman under 30 in good health. The CDR3 DNA reads TGCAGTGGGGTAATGTTAGAAGAGACCCAGTACTTC. Translating gives CSGVMLEETQYF.